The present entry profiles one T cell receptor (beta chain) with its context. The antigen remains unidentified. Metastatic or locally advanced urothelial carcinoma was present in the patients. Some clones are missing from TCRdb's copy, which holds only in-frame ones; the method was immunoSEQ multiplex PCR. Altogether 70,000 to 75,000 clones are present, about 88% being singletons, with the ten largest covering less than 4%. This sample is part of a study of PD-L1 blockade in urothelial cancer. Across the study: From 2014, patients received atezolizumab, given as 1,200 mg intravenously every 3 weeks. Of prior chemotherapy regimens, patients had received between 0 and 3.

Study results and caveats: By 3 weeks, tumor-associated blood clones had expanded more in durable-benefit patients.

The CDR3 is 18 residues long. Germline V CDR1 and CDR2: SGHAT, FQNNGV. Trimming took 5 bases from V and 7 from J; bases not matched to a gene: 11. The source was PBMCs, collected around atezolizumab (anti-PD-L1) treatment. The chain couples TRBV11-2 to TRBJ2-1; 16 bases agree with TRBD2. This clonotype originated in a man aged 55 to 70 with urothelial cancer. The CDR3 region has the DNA TGTGCCAGCAGCGTGTTGGGACTAGCGGGAGGGCCGGTGAATGAGCAGTTCTTC. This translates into CASSVLGLAGGPVNEQFF.